These 25 T cell receptor beta chains share one sample of origin, sequenced in a study of tumor-infiltrating lymphocytes in localized non-small cell lung cancer. TCRdb's copy holds only in-frame clones and misses some; the assay was immunoSEQ multiplex PCR. The sample holds about 14,000 clones, roughly 70% seen once. The source material was lung tumor tissue. The receptor source for this set is a human donor with non-small cell lung cancer.

This chain connects TRBV9 to TRBJ1-1; no reliable D call. Germline CDR1 reads SGDLS; CDR2 reads YYNGEE. The CDR3 extends over 12 amino acids. Trimming took off 0 bases at V and 5 bases at J, with 5 bases between the two ends. In DNA, the CDR3 is TGTGCCAGCAGCGTAGTGGAAACTGAAGCTTTCTTT. Translation gives CASSVVETEAFF.

The V and J genes are TRBV19 and TRBJ2-3; D is unresolved. Germline V gene sequence: CDR1 LNHDA, CDR2 SQIVND (reference sequence). The CDR3 sequence is 15 residues long. Trimming left V 3 bases short and J 1 base short, with 11 bases between. This CDR3 reads CASSMVRSGTDTQYF. For the CDR3, the DNA is TGTGCCAGTAGTATGGTACGGAGTGGCACAGATACGCAGTATTTT.

The chain uses TRBV7-9 and TRBJ2-5, with D unclear. The J call may be mistaken, given a closer DNA end match to TRBJ2-7. CDR3 size: 14 residues. Germline V gene sequence: CDR1 SEHNR, CDR2 FQNEAQ (reference sequence). This CDR3 reads CASSLVTSSYEQYF. Here the CDR3 DNA reads TGTGCCAGCAGCTTAGTGACGAGCTCCTACGAGCAGTACTTC.

This chain links TRBV10-1 with TRBJ1-5, with a weak D call TRBD1 (5 bases). With 0 bases removed from V and 2 bases from J, the gap between germline ends came to 11 bases. Germline V gene sequence: CDR1 WNHNN, CDR2 SYGVQD (reference sequence). The CDR3 runs 16 residues. CDR3 nucleotides: TGCGCCAGCAGTGAGTCGGGGGGAGGAGGCAATCAGCCCCAGCATTTT. It yields the protein CASSESGGGGNQPQHF.

V is TRBV5-1 and J is TRBJ2-7; possibly TRBD2 for D (6 bases). This CDR3 spans 15 amino acids. The V end lost 2 bases, the J end lost 0 bases, and 12 bases lay between the germline ends. Germline lookup yields CDR1 SGHRS and CDR2 YFSETQ. CDR3 sequence: CASSFRGSSSYEQYF. The CDR3, as DNA: TGCGCCAGCAGCTTCCGGGGGTCAAGCTCCTACGAGCAGTACTTC.

The chain has TRBV12-2 and TRBJ2-1; TRBD2 was called by the table and not checked on the DNA. TRBV12-2 is shown as a pseudogene. The CDR3 covers 15 residues. CDR3 region: CASRLAGGLHNEQFF. The CDR3 DNA reads TGTGCAAGTCGCTTAGCGGGGGGGCTCCACAATGAGCAGTTCTTC.

This clone appeared a few times. The chain uses TRBV14 and TRBJ2-3; no reliable D call. CDR1 is SGHDN, CDR2 FVKESK, per germline. The length of the CDR3 is 15 residues. Trimming shortened V by 1 base and J by 6 bases, and 14 bases separated the two germline ends. The CDR3 is CASSQVSKVRDTQYF. The CDR3 nucleotides are TGTGCCAGCAGCCAAGTCTCCAAGGTTAGGGATACGCAGTATTTT.

The V call is TRBV4-3, the J call TRBJ1-1, with D unresolved. The CDR3 has 14 amino acids. Germline V gene lookup returns CDR1 LGHNA and CDR2 YSLEER. V lost 0 bases to trimming and J lost 5 bases, with 10 bases between them. The CDR3 nucleotides are TGCGCCAGCAGCCAAGAAAGTGTAGGGACTGAAGCTTTCTTT. Its protein is CASSQESVGTEAFF.

The gene calls are TRBV9 and TRBJ1-5; D perhaps matches TRBD1 (5 bases). Deletions cut 0 bases from V and 2 bases from J, with 15 bases between. CDR1 is SGDLS and CDR2 is YYNGEE in the germline V gene. The length of the CDR3 is 17 residues. The DNA of the CDR3 is TGTGCCAGCAGCGTAGGGCCAGGGAGTGGGGGCAATCAGCCCCAGCATTTT. This encodes CASSVGPGSGGNQPQHF.

This sequence joins TRBV6-6 and TRBJ2-3, with D unresolved. Trimming removed 1 base at V and 0 bases at J, with 8 bases between. Germline V CDR1 and CDR2: MNHNY, SVGAGI (reference sequence). The CDR3 runs 15 residues. This CDR3 reads CASSYLGSSTDTQYF. Here the CDR3 DNA reads TGTGCCAGCAGTTACTTGGGAAGTAGCACAGATACGCAGTATTTT.

This clone was detected only a few times. J is TRBJ2-5 and V is TRBV27; weak D call: TRBD1 (5 bases). Germline V lookup: CDR1 MNHEY, CDR2 SMNVEV (reference sequence). This CDR3 is built from 13 residues. The V end lost 3 bases, the J end lost 5 bases, and 10 bases lay between the germline ends. DNA of the CDR3: TGTGCCAGCAGTTTCCTCAAGGGGGAGACCCAGTACTTC. Translation: CASSFLKGETQYF.

The gene calls are TRBV7-8 and TRBJ2-7; 7 bases align to TRBD2. V was clipped by 9 bases and J by 0 bases; unmatched bases: 8. The CDR3 length is 14 residues. Per the germline V gene, CDR1 is SGHVS and CDR2 is FQNEAQ. CDR3 coding DNA: TGTGCCAGTACACGAGCGGGGAGCTCCTACGAGCAGTACTTC. This codes for CASTRAGSSYEQYF. The full variable domain, rest sourced from reference TRBV7-8 and TRBJ2-7, is GAGVSQSPRYKVAKRGQDVALRCDPISGHVSLFWYQQALGQGPEFLTYFQNEAQLDKSGLPSDRFFAERPEGSVSTLKIQRTQQEDSAVYLCASTRAGSSYEQYFGPGTRLTVT.

This clone was detected only once. The junction departs from germline at one end; a sequencing error may be responsible. The V gene is TRBV7-7, the J gene TRBJ2-5, with D possibly being TRBD1 or TRBD2 (6 bases each). The germline V gene has CDR1 SSHAT and CDR2 FNYEAQ (reference sequence). This CDR3 is built from 15 residues. CDR3 sequence (DNA): TGTGCTAGCAGCTTAACAGGGAGGCGCCAAGAGACCCAGTACTTC. Its protein product is CASSLTGRRQETQYF.

The J gene is TRBJ1-5, the V gene TRBV6-1, with D unresolved. The CDR3 totals 14 residues. The V and J ends lost 3 bases and 3 bases respectively, with 9 bases between them. The V gene's germline CDR1 is MNHNS and CDR2 SASEGT. CDR3 in amino acids: CASSELQPNQPQHF. CDR3 bases: TGTGCCAGCAGTGAGCTACAGCCCAATCAGCCCCAGCATTTT.

The rearrangement uses TRBV10-2 and TRBJ2-7, with D possibly being TRBD1 (6 bases). This CDR3 has 14 residues. Germline V gene lookup returns CDR1 WSHSY and CDR2 SAAADI. V was shortened by 3 bases and J by 5 bases, with 14 bases between the two germline ends. CDR3 region: CASSETRAGDEQYF. CDR3 DNA sequence: TGCGCCAGCAGTGAAACCAGGGCAGGGGACGAGCAGTACTTC.

The CDR3 protein is CSVVRRSEAFF. The CDR3 nucleotides are TGCAGCGTTGTGAGGAGGAGTGAAGCTTTCTTT. The genes are TRBV29-1 and TRBJ1-1, with D hard to call. CDR1 and CDR2 from the germline V gene are SQVTM and ANQGSEA. The CDR3 spans 11 residues. Trimming took 4 bases from V and 7 from J, leaving 10 bases between them.

The chain uses TRBV4-1 and TRBJ2-1; 12 positions match TRBD2. J was trimmed by 9 bases and V by 0 bases; bases with no gene match: 6. CDR1 and CDR2 from the germline V gene are MGHRA and YSYEKL. This CDR3 comprises 16 residues. CDR3 protein: CASSQDPSGRASEQFF. DNA for the CDR3: TGCGCCAGCAGCCAAGACCCTAGCGGGAGGGCCAGTGAGCAGTTCTTC.

The V call is TRBV6-6, the J call TRBJ2-5, with D perhaps being TRBD1 or TRBD2 (6 bases each). Trimming took off 6 bases at V and 5 bases at J, with 13 bases between the two ends. CDR1 is MNHNY, CDR2 SVGAGI, per germline (reference sequence). This CDR3 has 13 residues. The CDR3 DNA follows: TGTGCCAGCAGGACGGACAGCGGGGAGACCCAGTACTTC. Amino acid sequence: CASRTDSGETQYF.

The chain links TRBV10-3 to TRBJ2-7; the match to TRBD1 covers 9 bases. This CDR3 contains 14 residues. With V trimmed by 5 bases and J by 0 bases, 2 bases remained unmatched. CDR1 and CDR2 (germline): ENHRY, SYGVKD. This CDR3 reads CAISPGQGSYEQYF. The DNA for the CDR3 is TGTGCCATCAGTCCGGGACAGGGCTCCTACGAGCAGTACTTC.

The chain recombines TRBV19 with TRBJ2-5; 13 bases agree with TRBD2. V gave up 7 bases and J gave up 5 bases; unmatched junction bases: 10. Germline V gene lookup returns CDR1 LNHDA and CDR2 SQIVND (reference sequence). The CDR3 is made up of 16 amino acids. The CDR3 protein is CASTSTSGGAWETQYF. CDR3 nucleotides: TGTGCCAGTACCTCCACTAGCGGGGGGGCCTGGGAGACCCAGTACTTC. Combining the CDR3 with reference TRBV19 and TRBJ2-5 gives the whole variable domain DGGITQSPKYLFRKEGQNVTLSCEQNLNHDAMYWYRQDPGQGLRLIYYSQIVNDFQKGDIAEGYSVSREKKESFPLTVTSAQKNPTAFYLCASTSTSGGAWETQYFGPGTRLLVL.

With respect to this clone: Other DNA sequences in this sample translate to the same CDR3. The V and J genes are TRBV7-2 and TRBJ2-2; D unclear. The CDR3 sequence is 13 residues long. CDR1 SGHTA and CDR2 FQGNSA come from the germline V gene. The V and J ends lost 3 bases and 1 base respectively, with 3 bases between them. The CDR3 DNA is TGTGCCAGCAGCTTCCTGAACACCGGGGAGCTGTTTTTT. Translated, it gives CASSFLNTGELFF.

The chain recombines TRBV7-3 with TRBJ1-1, with D possibly being TRBD1 (6 bases). With 2 bases removed from V and 5 bases from J, the gap between germline ends came to 12 bases. The CDR3 contains 14 residues. In germline, CDR1 is SGHTA, CDR2 FQGTGA. Written as DNA, the CDR3 is TGTGCCAGCAGCTTAGTAGGAGGGGGGACTGAAGCTTTCTTT. Its protein is CASSLVGGGTEAFF.

The chain has TRBV18 and TRBJ1-6; D may be TRBD1 (5 bases). Germline values: CDR1 KGHSH, CDR2 LQKENI. CDR3 length: 18 residues. V lost 3 bases, J lost 3 bases, and 18 bases lay in between. DNA of the CDR3: TGTGCCAGCTCACCGAGCCATCTTAGGGGAGACTATAATTCACCCCTCCACTTT. This gives the protein CASSPSHLRGDYNSPLHF.

This clone has a handful of counts. The chain recombines TRBV2 with TRBJ1-1, with D maybe TRBD1 (5 bases). The CDR3 length is 13 residues. Germline V gives CDR1 SNHLY, CDR2 FYNNEI. The germline V and J ends were trimmed by 10 bases and 0 bases, with 12 bases remaining between them. CDR3 bases: TGTGCCACTCACAGGACCATGAACACTGAAGCTTTCTTT. It codes for CATHRTMNTEAFF.

The table lists this clone with a count of one. This chain connects TRBV7-2 to TRBJ1-1; D possibly corresponds to TRBD1 (6 bases). The CDR3 consists of 12 residues. The ends were cut back, 6 bases at V and 5 bases at J, with 10 bases in the middle. Per germline, CDR1 SGHTA and CDR2 FQGNSA. CDR3 in DNA: TGTGCCAGCAGACAGCAGGGGACTGAAGCTTTCTTT. Translated: CASRQQGTEAFF. Looking up the rest from reference TRBV7-2 and TRBJ1-1 gives the full variable domain: GAGVSQSPSNKVTEKGKDVELRCDPISGHTALYWYRQSLGQGLEFLIYFQGNSAPDKSGLPSDRFSAERTGGSVSTLTIQRTQQEDSAVYLCASRQQGTEAFFGQGTRLTVV.